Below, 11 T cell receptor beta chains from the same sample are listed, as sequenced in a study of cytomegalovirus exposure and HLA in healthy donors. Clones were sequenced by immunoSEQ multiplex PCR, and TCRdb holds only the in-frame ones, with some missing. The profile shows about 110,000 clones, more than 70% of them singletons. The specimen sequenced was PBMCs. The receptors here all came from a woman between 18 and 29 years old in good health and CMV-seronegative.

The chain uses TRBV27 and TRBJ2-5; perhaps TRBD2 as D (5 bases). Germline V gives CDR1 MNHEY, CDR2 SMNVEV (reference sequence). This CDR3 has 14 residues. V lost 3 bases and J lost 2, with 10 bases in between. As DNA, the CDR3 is TGTGCCAGCAGTTTGGGGAGCACGCAAGAGACCCAGTACTTC. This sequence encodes CASSLGSTQETQYF.

The CDR3 spells CASSSTSGGRHEQFF. The DNA for the CDR3 is TGTGCCAGCAGCTCGACTAGCGGGGGGAGACATGAGCAGTTCTTC. The V call is TRBV5-6, the J call TRBJ2-1; 13 bases are shared with TRBD2. The CDR3 extends over 15 amino acids. CDR1 and CDR2 (germline): SGHDT, YYEEEE. The V gene end was trimmed by 3 bases and the J gene end by 8 bases; junction bases not matched to a gene: 5.

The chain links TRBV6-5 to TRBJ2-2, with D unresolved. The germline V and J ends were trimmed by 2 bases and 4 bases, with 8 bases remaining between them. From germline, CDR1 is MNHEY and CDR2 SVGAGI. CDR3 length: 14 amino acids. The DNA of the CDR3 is TGTGCCAGCAGTTACGGCCAGTTCACCGGGGAGCTGTTTTTT. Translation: CASSYGQFTGELFF.

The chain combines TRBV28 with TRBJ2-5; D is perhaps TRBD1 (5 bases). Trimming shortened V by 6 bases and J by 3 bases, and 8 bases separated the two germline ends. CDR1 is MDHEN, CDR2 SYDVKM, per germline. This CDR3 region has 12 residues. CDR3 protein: CASSLQEETQYF. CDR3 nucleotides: TGTGCCAGCAGCCTACAGGAAGAGACCCAGTACTTC.

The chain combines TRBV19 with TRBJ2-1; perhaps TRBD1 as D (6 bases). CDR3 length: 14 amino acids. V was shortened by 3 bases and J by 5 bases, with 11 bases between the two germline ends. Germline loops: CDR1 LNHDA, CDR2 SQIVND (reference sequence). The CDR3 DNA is TGTGCCAGTAGTATCTGGGGGACAAACAATGAGCAGTTCTTC. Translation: CASSIWGTNNEQFF.

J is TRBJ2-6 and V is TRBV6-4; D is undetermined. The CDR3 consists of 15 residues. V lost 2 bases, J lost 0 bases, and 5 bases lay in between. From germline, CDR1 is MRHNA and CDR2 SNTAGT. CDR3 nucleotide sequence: TGTGCCAGCAGTGACGGCAGCTCTGGGGCCAACGTCCTGACTTTC. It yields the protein CASSDGSSGANVLTF.

The CDR3 loop reads CASSQVASATGETQYF. In DNA, the CDR3 is TGTGCCAGCAGCCAAGTGGCTAGCGCTACCGGAGAGACCCAGTACTTC. The chain employs TRBV4-2 and TRBJ2-5; TRBD2 might be the D (6 bases). Germline lookup yields CDR1 LGHNA and CDR2 YNFKEQ. The CDR3 has 16 amino acids. V lost 1 base and J lost 4, with 16 bases in between.

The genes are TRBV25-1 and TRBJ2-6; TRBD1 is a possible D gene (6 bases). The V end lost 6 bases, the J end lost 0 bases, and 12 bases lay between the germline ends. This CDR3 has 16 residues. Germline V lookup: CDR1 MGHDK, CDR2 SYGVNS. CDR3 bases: TGTGCCAGCAGCCAGGGGATTGACTCTGGGGCCAACGTCCTGACTTTC. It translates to CASSQGIDSGANVLTF.

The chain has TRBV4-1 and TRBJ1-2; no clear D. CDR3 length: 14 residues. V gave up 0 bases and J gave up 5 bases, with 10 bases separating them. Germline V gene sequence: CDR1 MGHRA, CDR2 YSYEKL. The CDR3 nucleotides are TGCGCCAGCAGCCAAGAATCTAGATTTTATGGCTACACCTTC. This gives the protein CASSQESRFYGYTF.

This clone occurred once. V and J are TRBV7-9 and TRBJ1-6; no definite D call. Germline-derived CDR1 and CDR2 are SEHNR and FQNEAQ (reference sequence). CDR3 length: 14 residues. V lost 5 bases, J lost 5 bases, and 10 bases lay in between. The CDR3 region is CASSRVEDNSPLHF. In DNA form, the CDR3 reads TGTGCCAGCAGCCGCGTAGAAGATAATTCACCCCTCCACTTT.

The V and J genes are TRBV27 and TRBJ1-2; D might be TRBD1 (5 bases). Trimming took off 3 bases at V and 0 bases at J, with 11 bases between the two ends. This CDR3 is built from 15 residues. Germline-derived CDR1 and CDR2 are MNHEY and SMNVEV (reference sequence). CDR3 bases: TGTGCCAGCAGTTTGTCGGGGGGACCTAACTATGGCTACACCTTC. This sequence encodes CASSLSGGPNYGYTF.